These T cell receptor beta chains were read from a single sample in a study of T cell repertoires in cytomegalovirus infection. These receptors' targets are unknown. One entry per CDR3 protein results from TCRdb running MiXCR on the reads. This table has approximately 470,000 distinct CDR3 sequences, roughly 43% appearing once. The sequenced sample was cultured PBMCs, obtained from culture after CMV antigen stimulation. These receptors were obtained from a human donor in good health (CMV status not recorded). Some clones in this sample may be carry-over from other donors' samples. Both conserved end residues are part of each CDR3. The D gene is left open where the match is weak. A clone size is listed for some rows: how often the clone was seen (once, few, many), or a class if it is expanded.

J gene | V gene | D gene | clone size | CDR3 DNA | CDR3 protein
TRBJ2-3 | TRBV7-9 | . | few | TGTGCCAGCAGCTCGGGGCCCGGCGGGTTGGCAGATACGCAGTATTTT | CASSSGPGGLADTQYF
TRBJ1-3 | TRBV28 | . | . | TGTGCCAGCAGTTTCAATCGCGGATTGAACACCATATATTTT | CASSFNRGLNTIYF
TRBJ1-5 | TRBV12-3/TRBV12-4 | . | . | TGTGCCAGCAGCCCCGGACAGATGGGGCAGCCCCAGCATTTT | CASSPGQMGQPQHF
TRBJ1-2 | TRBV5-6 | . | . | TGTGCCAGCAGCTCCTCGGGTTATCCGGACACCTTC | CASSSSGYPDTF
TRBJ2-3 | TRBV6-2/TRBV6-3 | TRBD2 | few | TGTGCCAGCAGACGGGGGTTACAGATTGGCGGGGGGTTTAAGGCAGATACGCAGTATTTT | CASRRGLQIGGGFKADTQYF
TRBJ2-7 | TRBV7-2 | TRBD2 | . | TGTGCCAGCAGCGTTACTAGCGGGAGGGCCTCCTACGAGCAGTACTTC | CASSVTSGRASYEQYF
TRBJ2-2 | TRBV2 | TRBD1 | few | TGTGCCAGCAGTGTCTTGACAGGGGGCACCGGGGAGCTGTTTTTT | CASSVLTGGTGELFF
TRBJ1-2 | TRBV18 | TRBD1 | few | TGTGCCAGCTCACCAGCAGGGGGCCATGGCTACACCTTC | CASSPAGGHGYTF
TRBJ2-1 | TRBV15 | TRBD2 | . | TGTGCCACCAGCTCCTACCACGGGAGCGGGGGTTACAATGAGCAGTTCTTC | CATSSYHGSGGYNEQFF
TRBJ2-1 | TRBV5-6 | TRBD1 | . | TGTGCCAGCAGCAGGGTGGACAGGGACAATGAGCAGTTCTTC | CASSRVDRDNEQFF
TRBJ2-1 | TRBV12-3/TRBV12-4 | . | . | TGTGCCAGCAGCCGGCCCCAGCGGCGGGATGAGCAGTTCTTC | CASSRPQRRDEQFF
TRBJ2-5 | TRBV3-1 | TRBD2 | few | TGTGCCAGCAGCCAACGGGACTTCGGGAGGGCCCAGTACTTC | CASSQRDFGRAQYF
TRBJ1-6 | TRBV7-6 | TRBD1 | few | TGTGCCAGCAGCTTAATGGCAGGGGGCGTTCGTAATTCACCCCTCCACTTT | CASSLMAGGVRNSPLHF
TRBJ2-1 | TRBV7-8 | TRBD1 | . | TGTGCCAGCAGCCCCCCCCGGGACAGGGTGTTCAATGAGCAGTTCTTC | CASSPPRDRVFNEQFF
TRBJ1-3 | TRBV7-2 | . | few | TGTGCCAGCAGCTTCGATGGACTGCTCTCTGGAAACACCATATATTTT | CASSFDGLLSGNTIYF
TRBJ2-5 | TRBV7-9 | . | . | TGTGCCAGCAGCTTACGCAGGGTCGCCCAAGAGACCCAGTACTTC | CASSLRRVAQETQYF
TRBJ2-7 | TRBV4-2 | . | . | TGTGCCAGCAGCCTCGGGGGGCAAGACTACGAGCAGTACTTC | CASSLGGQDYEQYF
TRBJ1-2 | TRBV7-9 | . | few | TGTGCCAGCAGCTACGGCGATGGCTACACCTTC | CASSYGDGYTF
TRBJ1-1 | TRBV7-2 | TRBD1 | few | TGTGCCAGCAGAAAGCGACAGGGCACTGAAGCTTTCTTT | CASRKRQGTEAFF
TRBJ2-1 | TRBV28 | TRBD2 | few | TGTGCCAGCAGTTCCACATGGGGGGGGGGGGGAGACTACAATGAGCAGTTCTTC | CASSSTWGGGGDYNEQFF
TRBJ2-1 | TRBV6-5 | . | few | TGTGCCAGCAGTTACGGGTCGGGAAAACCATACAATGAGCAGTTCTTC | CASSYGSGKPYNEQFF
TRBJ1-5 | TRBV7-8 | TRBD1 | . | TGTGCCAGCAGCTTACTTTCCTCGGACAGGGCGTTGGGTCAGCCCCAGCATTTT | CASSLLSSDRALGQPQHF
TRBJ2-4 | TRBV19 | . | . | TGTGCCAGTAGTTTTGACAGGCTGGCGGCCAAAAACATTCAGTACTTC | CASSFDRLAAKNIQYF
TRBJ1-2 | TRBV18 | . | few | TGTGCCAGCTCACCAGGACTGCTTAACTATGGCTACACCTTC | CASSPGLLNYGYTF
TRBJ1-4 | TRBV7-3 | . | . | TGTGCCAGCAGCTTTCAGCCAACTAATGAAAAACTGTTTTTT | CASSFQPTNEKLFF
TRBJ2-1 | TRBV20-1 | TRBD2 | . | TGCAGTGCTAGAGTTCTAGCGGATCGCTCCTACAATGAGCAGTTCTTC | CSARVLADRSYNEQFF
TRBJ1-2 | TRBV12-3/TRBV12-4 | . | . | TGTGCCAGCAGTCCAGGGTCTAACTATGGCTACACCTTC | CASSPGSNYGYTF
TRBJ1-1 | TRBV4-1 | TRBD1 | . | TGCGCCAGCAGCGCCGTCGGGACAGGGGATACTGAAGCTTTCTTT | CASSAVGTGDTEAFF
TRBJ2-5 | TRBV12-3/TRBV12-4 | TRBD2 | . | TGTGCCAGCAGCCCAGGTTCGGAGCGGGAGGAGACCCAGTACTTC | CASSPGSEREETQYF
TRBJ2-2 | TRBV4-2 | . | . | TGTGCCAGCAGCCAAGAACCCACTAGCCCGACCGGGGAGCTGTTTTTT | CASSQEPTSPTGELFF
TRBJ1-4 | TRBV25-1 | TRBD1 | . | TGTGCCAGCAGTGAATATGGGACAGTACTGTTTTTT | CASSEYGTVLFF
TRBJ2-3 | TRBV6-1 | TRBD1 | . | TGTGCCAGCAGTCGGGGAGCCGGGACAGGGGCCGACACGCAGTATTTT | CASSRGAGTGADTQYF
TRBJ2-3 | TRBV5-1 | TRBD2 | . | TGCGCCAGCAGCCTTCGTAGCGGGGGGGATACAGATACGCAGTATTTT | CASSLRSGGDTDTQYF
TRBJ1-1 | TRBV24-1 | . | few | TGTGCCACCAGTGATGGCGGAGATTTGAGCACTGAAGCTTTCTTT | CATSDGGDLSTEAFF
TRBJ1-3 | TRBV7-8 | . | many | TGTGCCAGCAGCTTAGCGGGGGGAAGCGACACCATATATTTT | CASSLAGGSDTIYF
TRBJ1-1 | TRBV6-2/TRBV6-3 | TRBD1 | . | TGTGCCAGCAGTCACAGGGGGGGGGCTGAAGCTTTCTTT | CASSHRGGAEAFF
TRBJ1-1 | TRBV5-1 | . | few | TGCGCCAGCAGCTTGGGGGGGTCATTGGACACTGAAGCTTTCTTT | CASSLGGSLDTEAFF
TRBJ1-5 | TRBV19 | . | . | TGTGCCAGTAGTAATATCGACAGCGCCAATCAGCCCCAGCATTTT | CASSNIDSANQPQHF